A single sample gave rise to the 28 T cell receptor beta chains below, sequenced in a study of blood T cells in healthy people across ages. A second about 7 to 11 cycle PCR used barcoded and J-beta primers. MiXCR, applied by TCRdb to the 5' RACE reads, yields one record per CDR3 protein. The sample lists about 640,000 distinct CDR3 sequences, around 54% seen once, with over 30% in the top ten. Material for sequencing was blood. Every receptor here comes from a man between 60 and 75 years old in good health.

This clonotype occurred a few times. The chain recombines TRBV3-1 with TRBJ1-1, with TRBD1 as a possible D gene (6 bases). CDR1 LGHDT and CDR2 YNNKEL come from the germline V gene (reference sequence). V was trimmed by 3 bases and J by 5 bases, leaving 16 bases between them. This CDR3 has 15 residues. The CDR3 DNA sequence: TGTGCCAGCAGCCACCGAGACCTAGGGGGTACTGAAGCTTTCTTT. Amino acid sequence: CASSHRDLGGTEAFF. The entire variable domain, with the rest obtained from reference TRBV3-1 and TRBJ1-1, is as follows: DTAVSQTPKYLVTQMGNDKSIKCEQNLGHDTMYWYKQDSKKFLKIMFSYNNKELIINETVPNRFSPKSPDKAHLNLHINSLELGDSAVYFCASSHRDLGGTEAFFGQGTRLTVV.

This rearrangement joins TRBV10-1 to TRBJ2-2; D not certain. The germline V and J ends were trimmed by 8 bases and 0 bases, with 10 bases remaining between them. In germline, CDR1 is WNHNN, CDR2 SYGVQD (reference sequence). The CDR3 has 14 residues. Here the CDR3 reads CASRADTNTGELFF. The CDR3 coding sequence is TGCGCCAGCCGGGCCGACACGAACACCGGGGAGCTGTTTTTT.

The chain is built from TRBV20-1 and TRBJ1-2, with D perhaps matching TRBD1 (5 bases). The ends were cut back, 6 bases at V and 0 bases at J, with 14 bases in the middle. This CDR3 is built from 14 residues. Germline-derived CDR1 and CDR2 are DFQATT and SNEGSKA (reference sequence). CDR3 protein: CSAVSGIANYGYTF. CDR3 bases: TGCAGTGCCGTTTCAGGGATAGCTAACTATGGCTACACCTTC.

V usage is TRBV7-8 and J usage is TRBJ2-1; 9 bases match TRBD1. CDR3 length: 15 residues. V trimming: 2 bases; J trimming: 10 bases; junction bases outside the gene matches: 9. Germline V gene lookup returns CDR1 SGHVS and CDR2 FQNEAQ. Here the CDR3 DNA reads TGTGCCAGCAGCTTAACGGGGACAGGGTTACGCGAGCAGTTCTTC. As protein: CASSLTGTGLREQFF.

The J gene is TRBJ2-1, the V gene TRBV20-1; possibly TRBD1 for D (6 bases). The germline gives CDR1 DFQATT, CDR2 SNEGSKA (reference sequence). V lost 3 bases to trimming and J lost 0 bases, with 18 bases between them. This CDR3 has 17 residues. The chain's CDR3 is CSARGTGTYSSYNEQFF. The CDR3 region has the DNA TGCAGTGCTAGGGGCACCGGGACATATAGCTCCTACAATGAGCAGTTCTTC.

The rearrangement uses TRBV11-2 and TRBJ1-2, with D possibly being TRBD1 (5 bases). The CDR3 is 15 residues long. Germline V CDR1 and CDR2: SGHAT, FQNNGV. The V and J ends lost 3 bases and 2 bases respectively, with 13 bases between them. Here the CDR3 reads CASSFLRGWNYGYTF. CDR3 nucleotide sequence: TGTGCCAGCAGCTTTTTGAGGGGTTGGAACTATGGCTACACCTTC.

CDR3 in DNA: TGTGCCAGCAGCGTCCGGGGGTCAGCCTACGAGCAGTACTTC. It specifies CASSVRGSAYEQYF. V is TRBV9 and J is TRBJ2-7; D is possibly TRBD2 (6 bases). The CDR3 has 14 amino acids. The V gene lost 2 bases and the J gene lost 2 bases, with 11 bases spanning the gap. CDR1 SGDLS and CDR2 YYNGEE come from the germline V gene.

The rearrangement uses TRBV11-2 and TRBJ1-5, with D possibly matching TRBD1 (5 bases). The CDR3 loop spans 15 amino acids. Trimming took 5 bases from V and 3 from J, leaving 14 bases between them. Germline CDR1 SGHAT, CDR2 FQNNGV. The CDR3 spells CASSPGGGYNQPQHF. The CDR3, as DNA: TGTGCCAGCAGCCCAGGCGGGGGTTACAATCAGCCCCAGCATTTT.

The chain couples TRBV20-1 to TRBJ1-1; 9 nucleotides line up with TRBD1. V gave up 5 bases and J gave up 0 bases; unmatched junction bases: 13. The CDR3 contains 17 residues. The V gene's germline CDR1 is DFQATT and CDR2 SNEGSKA (reference sequence). The CDR3 sequence is CSAEDRGSAAMNTEAFF. The CDR3 nucleotides are TGCAGTGCTGAGGACAGGGGAAGCGCGGCCATGAACACTGAAGCTTTCTTT.

The chain is built from TRBV5-1 and TRBJ2-1; a possible D gene is TRBD2 (5 bases). Trimming took 1 base from V and 0 from J, leaving 11 bases between them. The CDR3 runs 16 residues. Germline lookup yields CDR1 SGHRS and CDR2 YFSETQ. In DNA form, the CDR3 reads TGCGCCAGCAGCTTGACTGGGGAGAGCTCCTACAATGAGCAGTTCTTC. This gives the protein CASSLTGESSYNEQFF. The entire variable domain, with the rest obtained from reference TRBV5-1 and TRBJ2-1, is as follows: KAGVTQTPRYLIKTRGQQVTLSCSPISGHRSVSWYQQTPGQGLQFLFEYFSETQRNKGNFPGRFSGRQFSNSRSEMNVSTLELGDSALYLCASSLTGESSYNEQFFGPGTRLTVL.

The chain couples TRBV7-2 to TRBJ2-5; TRBD2 might be the D (6 bases). Germline CDR1 SGHTA, CDR2 FQGNSA. V was trimmed by 5 bases and J by 6 bases, leaving 16 bases between them. The CDR3 loop spans 14 amino acids. The CDR3, as DNA: TGTGCCAGCAGCCGACGGGGGAGCACACAGACCCAGTACTTC. It is translated as CASSRRGSTQTQYF. The full variable domain, rest sourced from reference TRBV7-2 and TRBJ2-5, is GAGVSQSPSNKVTEKGKDVELRCDPISGHTALYWYRQSLGQGLEFLIYFQGNSAPDKSGLPSDRFSAERTGGSVSTLTIQRTQQEDSAVYLCASSRRGSTQTQYFGPGTRLLVL.

This chain's CDR3 is CASSSRGEQFF. In DNA form, the CDR3 reads TGTGCCAGCAGCTCCCGTGGTGAGCAGTTCTTC. The chain recombines TRBV13 with TRBJ2-1; no reliable D call. Trimming left V 4 bases short and J 9 bases short, with 7 bases between. The germline V gene has CDR1 PRHDT and CDR2 FYEKMQ (reference sequence). CDR3 length equals 11 residues.

This clonotype was seen more than once but under ten times. V is TRBV20-1 and J is TRBJ2-1; 16 positions match TRBD2. This CDR3 is 16 amino acids long. Germline CDR1 is DFQATT and CDR2 is SNEGSKA (reference sequence). V dropped 6 bases and J dropped 8; count of bases not matched to a gene: 10. CDR3 protein: CSASPGLAGGKDEQFF. The DNA of the CDR3 is TGCAGTGCCTCTCCGGGACTAGCGGGGGGGAAAGATGAGCAGTTCTTC.

This clonotype was seen more than once but under ten times. The chain couples TRBV10-3 to TRBJ1-1; D not resolved. Germline CDR1 is ENHRY and CDR2 is SYGVKD. Trimming removed 5 bases from V and 1 base from J, with 5 bases in between. This CDR3 region has 12 residues. In DNA form, the CDR3 reads TGTGCCATCAGTAAGGAGAACACTGAAGCTTTCTTT. Translation: CAISKENTEAFF.

This clonotype was found once. The rearrangement joins TRBV19 to TRBJ1-1, with D possibly TRBD1 on 6 matching bases. Trimming shortened V by 1 base and J by 11 bases, and 17 bases separated the two germline ends. The CDR3 contains 14 residues. CDR1 LNHDA and CDR2 SQIVND come from the germline V gene (reference sequence). CDR3 sequence: CASSIAGGGIIAFF. The CDR3 DNA reads as TGTGCCAGTAGTATAGCAGGAGGGGGAATCATCGCTTTCTTT.

In regard to this clonotype: It may be a read error: a sequence one base away is much more abundant. This rearrangement joins TRBV29-1 to TRBJ1-1; D not resolved. CDR1 is SQVTM, CDR2 ANQGSEA, per germline. Trimming stripped 4 bases from V and 4 bases from J, with 4 bases between. The CDR3 consists of 10 residues. The CDR3 region has the DNA TGCAGCGTTGGGGTCACTGAAGCTTTCTTT. Translated, it gives CSVGVTEAFF.

This clonotype was counted between two and nine times. This chain links TRBV7-8 with TRBJ2-7; D gene ambiguous. Germline values: CDR1 SGHVS, CDR2 FQNEAQ. The CDR3 loop spans 14 amino acids. V was trimmed by 2 bases and J by 6 bases, leaving 14 bases between them. The CDR3 reads CASSLSSPLREQYF. The CDR3 DNA follows: TGTGCCAGCAGCTTAAGCTCCCCCCTCCGCGAGCAGTACTTC.

CDR3 amino acids: CASSVGRLAAAQETQYF. The CDR3 DNA sequence: TGTGCCAGCAGCGTAGGGAGACTAGCGGCAGCTCAAGAGACCCAGTACTTC. V is TRBV9 and J is TRBJ2-5; TRBD2 aligns across 9 bases. The length of the CDR3 is 17 residues. Germline V gene sequence: CDR1 SGDLS, CDR2 YYNGEE. Trimming cost V 0 bases and J 2 bases; bases outside gene matches: 8.

The chain couples TRBV14 to TRBJ2-2; possibly TRBD1 for D (5 bases). V shed 1 base and J shed 1 base, with 13 bases lying between them. The germline V gene has CDR1 SGHDN and CDR2 FVKESK. The CDR3 is 17 amino acids. The CDR3 sequence is CASSQGIGVRNTGELFF. The CDR3 DNA sequence: TGTGCCAGCAGCCAAGGGATAGGGGTCAGGAACACCGGGGAGCTGTTTTTT.

At least ten counts were recorded for this clonotype. V gene TRBV7-9 combines with J gene TRBJ2-7; the D gene is possibly TRBD2 (6 bases). This CDR3 has 17 amino acids. Trimming took off 5 bases at V and 0 bases at J, with 20 bases between the two ends. From germline, CDR1 is SEHNR and CDR2 FQNEAQ (reference sequence). DNA for the CDR3: TGTGCCAGCAGCCACCCCCTGGGGGACTGGAGCTCCTACGAGCAGTACTTC. This codes for CASSHPLGDWSSYEQYF.

This clonotype has a handful of counts. This chain connects TRBV6-5 to TRBJ1-1; TRBD1 might be the D (6 bases). Trimming shortened V by 7 bases and J by 6 bases, and 12 bases separated the two germline ends. Germline loops: CDR1 MNHEY, CDR2 SVGAGI. The CDR3 is made up of 12 amino acids. As DNA, the CDR3 is TGTGCCAGCACTACCGAGGGGGCTGAAGCTTTCTTT. Amino acid sequence: CASTTEGAEAFF.

The gene calls are TRBV7-2 and TRBJ1-2; D gene uncertain. CDR1 and CDR2 from the germline V gene are SGHTA and FQGNSA. V lost 5 bases, J lost 2 bases, and 12 bases lay in between. This CDR3 spans 14 amino acids. In DNA, the CDR3 is TGTGCCAGCAGCCCTCTCCGGCAGAACTATGGCTACACCTTC. Its translation is CASSPLRQNYGYTF.

This clonotype came up a few times. The genes are TRBV7-8 and TRBJ2-4; the D call may be TRBD1 or TRBD2 (5 bases each). CDR1 and CDR2 from the germline V gene are SGHVS and FQNEAQ. This CDR3 is 14 amino acids long. V was pared by 3 bases and J by 12 bases, with 18 bases between. In DNA form, the CDR3 reads TGTGCCAGCAGCTTTGGGGACCTCCCCCTTCGTCAGTACTTC. Amino acids: CASSFGDLPLRQYF. The complete variable domain, with remaining parts taken from reference TRBV7-8 and TRBJ2-4, reads GAGVSQSPRYKVAKRGQDVALRCDPISGHVSLFWYQQALGQGPEFLTYFQNEAQLDKSGLPSDRFFAERPEGSVSTLKIQRTQQEDSAVYLCASSFGDLPLRQYFGAGTRLSVL.

This clonotype was found many times. The rearrangement joins TRBV15 to TRBJ2-5; 7 bases are shared with TRBD1. V lost 0 bases, J lost 4 bases, and 5 bases stayed unmatched. The CDR3 has 15 residues. From germline, CDR1 is LNHNV and CDR2 YYDKDF (reference sequence). DNA of the CDR3: TGTGCCACCAGCAGAGAGGCACAGGGGATAGAGACCCAGTACTTC. Translation: CATSREAQGIETQYF.

Regarding this clonotype: One base away lies a much larger clone, so this may be a sequencing read error. The CDR3 sequence is CASSPRDWGSQYF. Here the CDR3 DNA reads TGTGCCAGCAGTCCCAGGGACTGGGGGTCCCAGTACTTC. This rearrangement joins TRBV28 to TRBJ2-4, with D maybe TRBD2 (6 bases). With 5 bases removed from V and 13 bases from J, the gap between germline ends came to 18 bases. CDR1 and CDR2 (germline): MDHEN, SYDVKM. The CDR3 has 13 residues.

At least ten counts were recorded for this clonotype. The chain combines TRBV20-1 with TRBJ1-2, with TRBD1 as a possible D gene (5 bases). Germline values: CDR1 DFQATT, CDR2 SNEGSKA (reference sequence). V was trimmed by 5 bases and J by 3 bases, leaving 16 bases between them. The length of the CDR3 is 14 residues. The CDR3 DNA reads as TGCAGTGCTGCCCCGGGACTGGCCCACTATGGCTACACCTTC. Amino acid sequence: CSAAPGLAHYGYTF.

The chain uses TRBV3-1 and TRBJ2-5, with 10 bases that match TRBD2. This CDR3 spans 16 amino acids. The ends lost 1 base at V and 1 base at J; junction bases unmatched: 3. CDR1 and CDR2 from the germline V gene are LGHDT and YNNKEL (reference sequence). CDR3 in amino acids: CASSQVLAGAQETQYF. The CDR3 DNA reads as TGTGCCAGCAGCCAAGTCCTAGCGGGGGCCCAAGAGACCCAGTACTTC.

This clonotype was observed many times. V and J are TRBV6-6 and TRBJ2-7, with a tentative D call TRBD2 (6 bases). Germline V gene data show CDR1 as MNHNY and CDR2 as SVGAGI (reference sequence). The germline V and J ends were trimmed by 0 bases and 0 bases, with 12 bases remaining between them. This CDR3 has 16 residues. The CDR3 nucleotides read TGTGCCAGCAGTTACTCGAGCGGGTCAAGCTCCTACGAGCAGTACTTC. This gives the protein CASSYSSGSSSYEQYF.